This T cell receptor (beta chain) was recorded in a study of T cell responses to AZD1222 COVID-19 vaccine. General observations from the study: It should be noted that donors were predominantly white British and more often female, and clonal diversity was possibly underestimated.

The junction had 5 bases not matched to a gene; V was cut back by 3 bases and J by 0 bases. The CDR3 covers 17 residues. Germline V lookup: CDR1 SEHNR, CDR2 FQNEAQ (reference sequence). Generated by immunoSEQ multiplex PCR, the TCRdb table keeps only in-frame clones and is missing some. The data show under 70,000 clones, over 70% seen once. Concerning this clone itself: The antigen is undetermined.

The clonotype comes from an adult in good health. The chain recombines TRBV7-9 with TRBJ2-1; TRBD2 matches at 10 bases. The source material was peripheral blood, sampled on day 0 of AZD1222 vaccination. The DNA of the CDR3 is TGTGCCAGCAGCTTTGGACTAGCGGAAAGCTCCTACAATGAGCAGTTCTTC. It is translated as CASSFGLAESSYNEQFF.